The sequence of this T cell receptor (beta chain) was determined in a study of cytomegalovirus exposure and HLA in healthy donors. Study at large: A prior study identified over 100 million unique TCR beta sequences from some 180 million T cells.

As concerns this clone: Antigen specificity is unknown.

Researchers ran the PCR with 60 Vbeta and 13 Jbeta primers. Here immunoSEQ multiplex PCR was the method, and the copy in TCRdb shows in-frame clones only, minus some. The repertoire holds about 120,000 clones, with approximately 72% as singletons. Points from the study as a whole: Excluded were some V segments that proved indistinguishable, including TRBV6-2 and TRBV6-3.

Donors consisted of healthy bone marrow donors. V trimming: 5 bases; J trimming: 10 bases; junction bases outside the gene matches: 11. The CDR3 contains 14 residues. CDR1 is SGHDT and CDR2 is YYEEEE in the germline V gene. Sample: PBMCs. The chain combines TRBV5-6 with TRBJ2-1, with 8 bases aligning to TRBD2. The clonotype was recovered from a man aged 18 to 30 in good health and CMV-seronegative. CDR3 loop: CASRKTGGPREQFF. CDR3 sequence (DNA): TGTGCCAGCAGGAAGACGGGGGGGCCTCGGGAGCAGTTCTTC.